Below are 24 T cell receptor beta chains sequenced from a single sample in a study of CD8+CD57+ T cells in acquired aplastic anemia. The TCR beta profiling, which covered VDJ combination and CDR3 sequence, was carried out using genomic DNA as the template. MiXCR was run by TCRdb on the reads, yielding one entry per CDR3 protein. The profile covers 150,000 to 200,000 distinct CDR3 sequences, with less than 65% appearing a single time and roughly 46% taken by the ten largest. Selection for sequencing was limited to patients who had shown CD8+CD57+ cell expansion by flow cytometry. The specimen was sorted CD4+, CD8+, or CD8+CD57+ T cells (not recorded which) from PBMCs. The receptor source for this set is a human donor with aplastic anemia.

This clonotype was seen only a few times. The V gene is TRBV7-6, the J gene TRBJ1-1; D call uncertain. The V end lost 2 bases, the J end lost 0 bases, and 4 bases lay between the germline ends. This CDR3 comprises 13 residues. Germline values: CDR1 SGHVS, CDR2 FNYEAQ. This CDR3 reads CASSLRLNTEAFF. CDR3 sequence (DNA): TGTGCCAGCAGCTTACGGCTGAACACTGAAGCTTTCTTT.

The gene calls are TRBV15 and TRBJ2-3; D may correspond to TRBD1 or TRBD2 (5 bases each). V gave up 7 bases and J gave up 0 bases, with 17 bases separating them. From germline, CDR1 is LNHNV and CDR2 YYDKDF (reference sequence). The CDR3 length is 16 residues. CDR3 sequence (DNA): TGTGCCACCACACCCGGGGTCAGGGCTAGCACAGATACGCAGTATTTT. Its translation: CATTPGVRASTDTQYF.

This chain connects TRBV4-2 to TRBJ1-1; D is ambiguous. The CDR3 is 13 amino acids. Trimming took 2 bases from V and 0 from J, leaving 4 bases between them. Germline CDR1 is LGHNA and CDR2 is YNFKEQ. The CDR3 DNA reads as TGTGCCAGCAGCCAACCAATGAACACTGAAGCTTTCTTT. Encoded protein: CASSQPMNTEAFF.

A note on this clonotype: A much larger clone lies a single base off, so this may be a read error. This chain links TRBV4-1 with TRBJ2-2; unclear D gene. Germline CDR1 reads MGHRA; CDR2 reads YSYEKL. The CDR3 is 15 amino acids. The CDR3 DNA is TGCGCCAGCGGCCAAGCTGCCCTTAACACCGGGGAGCTGTTTTTT. It translates to CASGQAALNTGELFF.

The chain combines TRBV27 with TRBJ1-4; a weak D match, TRBD1 (6 bases). The ends were cut back, 6 bases at V and 7 bases at J, with 18 bases in the middle. The CDR3 loop spans 15 amino acids. Per germline, CDR1 MNHEY and CDR2 SMNVEV (reference sequence). CDR3 nucleotide sequence: TGTGCCAGCAGACCCTACAGGGAACAGAGTGAAAAACTGTTTTTT. Its translation is CASRPYREQSEKLFF.

The chain links TRBV7-8 to TRBJ2-2, with D possibly being TRBD1 (5 bases). The CDR3 totals 15 residues. The germline V gene encodes CDR1 SGHVS and CDR2 FQNEAQ. The germline V and J ends were trimmed by 5 bases and 0 bases, with 10 bases remaining between them. The CDR3 protein is CASSTGHPNTGELFF. CDR3 coding DNA: TGTGCCAGCAGCACAGGACATCCGAACACCGGGGAGCTGTTTTTT.

The V and J genes are TRBV12-3 or TRBV12-4 and TRBJ2-7, with D possibly called TRBD1 or TRBD2 (6 bases each). The CDR3 totals 13 residues. Trimming shortened V by 7 bases and J by 6 bases, and 16 bases separated the two germline ends. The CDR3 DNA sequence: TGTGCCAGCACCTTACAGGGACTCGGCGAGCAGTACTTC. Translated, it gives CASTLQGLGEQYF.

The rearrangement links TRBV5-6 to TRBJ1-5, with D possibly being TRBD1 (6 bases). CDR3 size: 14 residues. Trimming left V 0 bases short and J 4 bases short, with 8 bases between. The germline V gene has CDR1 SGHDT and CDR2 YYEEEE. In DNA form, the CDR3 reads TGTGCCAGCAGCTTGGAGGGGGAAAATCAGCCCCAGCATTTT. It codes for CASSLEGENQPQHF.

The chain has TRBV7-9 and TRBJ1-2; D gene unclear. V was shortened by 3 bases and J by 9 bases, with 11 bases between the two germline ends. The CDR3 is 12 amino acids. Looked up from germline, CDR1 is SEHNR and CDR2 is FQNEAQ (reference sequence). DNA of the CDR3: TGTGCCAGCAGCTTGTCTGACAATAGCTACACCTTC. Translating gives CASSLSDNSYTF.

CDR3: CSARDGGAGETQYF. The CDR3 region has the DNA TGCAGTGCTAGAGATGGGGGGGCCGGGGAGACCCAGTACTTC. The chain joins TRBV20-1 to TRBJ2-5; maybe TRBD2 (7 bases). This CDR3 comprises 14 residues. Germline V gives CDR1 DFQATT, CDR2 SNEGSKA (reference sequence). V lost 0 bases and J lost 5, with 13 bases in between.

This clonotype was seen ten or more times. The chain links TRBV7-6 to TRBJ2-3; 7 bases are shared with TRBD1. With V trimmed by 1 base and J by 0 bases, 10 bases remained unmatched. Germline lookup yields CDR1 SGHVS and CDR2 FNYEAQ. This CDR3 contains 18 residues. The CDR3 protein is CASSLVAFDRDSTDTQYF. As DNA, the CDR3 is TGTGCCAGCAGCTTAGTGGCCTTTGACAGGGACAGCACAGATACGCAGTATTTT.

This chain joins TRBV13 and TRBJ2-7, with D tentatively TRBD1 or TRBD2 (5 bases each). The CDR3 is 14 residues long. V was pared by 5 bases and J by 3 bases, with 14 bases between. Germline loops: CDR1 PRHDT, CDR2 FYEKMQ (reference sequence). CDR3 region: CASSQQGRLYEQYF. The CDR3 bases are TGTGCCAGCAGCCAGCAGGGACGCCTCTACGAGCAGTACTTC.

This rearrangement joins TRBV20-1 to TRBJ1-1; D remains unclear. Germline CDR1 DFQATT, CDR2 SNEGSKA (reference sequence). The CDR3 runs to 13 residues. Trimming removed 0 bases from V and 1 base from J, with 6 bases in between. The CDR3 coding sequence is TGCAGTGCTAGAGAGGACGAGAACACTGAAGCTTTCTTT. It is translated as CSAREDENTEAFF.

This clonotype has at least ten counts. Written as DNA, the CDR3 is TGTGCCAGCAGCTTATGGGAGGTTAGCTCCTATAATTCACCCCTCCACTTT. This codes for CASSLWEVSSYNSPLHF. The chain uses TRBV7-9 and TRBJ1-6; no definite D call. The CDR3 length is 17 residues. CDR1 is SEHNR and CDR2 is FQNEAQ in the germline V gene (reference sequence). Trimming stripped 2 bases from V and 0 bases from J, with 11 bases between.

The chain links TRBV5-4 to TRBJ1-2, with D tentatively TRBD1 (5 bases). This CDR3 is built from 16 residues. CDR1 and CDR2 from the germline V gene are SGHNT and YYREEE (reference sequence). V was shortened by 2 bases and J by 2 bases, with 16 bases between the two germline ends. CDR3 region: CASSFYSGGTNYGYTF. CDR3 sequence (DNA): TGTGCCAGCAGCTTTTATAGCGGGGGGACCAACTATGGCTACACCTTC.

Note on this clonotype: A much more abundant neighbour one base away suggests this may be a read error. The gene calls are TRBV5-1 and TRBJ2-3; tentative D call: TRBD1 (7 bases). Germline V gives CDR1 SGHRS, CDR2 YFSETQ. This CDR3 is built from 15 residues. V lost 10 bases, J lost 1 base, and 19 bases lay in between. The CDR3 loop is CAGQKEGARTDTQYF. Written as DNA, the CDR3 is TGCGCCGGCCAGAAGGAGGGGGCGCGCACAGATACGCAGTATTTT. Full variable domain (remainder filled in from reference TRBV5-1 and TRBJ2-3): KAGVTQTPRYLIKTRGQQVTLSCSPISGHRSVSWYQQTPGQGLQFLFEYFSETQRNKGNFPGRFSGRQFSNSRSEMNVSTLELGDSALYLCAGQKEGARTDTQYFGPGTRLTVL.

The gene calls are TRBV24-1 and TRBJ1-4; D remains ambiguous. This CDR3 has 13 residues. V was cut by 2 bases and J by 10 bases, with 10 bases left in between. Germline V gene data show CDR1 as KGHDR and CDR2 as SFDVKD. CDR3 sequence: CATSDSWEPKLFF. The CDR3 bases are TGTGCCACCAGTGATTCCTGGGAGCCAAAACTGTTTTTT.

The chain combines TRBV2 with TRBJ1-2; 8 bases align to TRBD1. The CDR3 is 14 residues long. The junction had 6 bases not matched to a gene; V was cut back by 4 bases and J by 5 bases. Germline V gives CDR1 SNHLY, CDR2 FYNNEI. The CDR3 spells CASSADRGLYGYTF. DNA for the CDR3: TGTGCCAGCAGTGCCGACAGGGGTTTATATGGCTACACCTTC.

This clonotype was seen a handful of times. This chain uses TRBV27 with TRBJ2-7, with D tentatively TRBD2 (6 bases). The CDR3 runs 15 residues. From germline, CDR1 is MNHEY and CDR2 SMNVEV (reference sequence). V was shortened by 4 bases and J by 7 bases, with 20 bases between the two germline ends. CDR3 amino acids: CASSSRIVGLTEQYF. The CDR3 DNA reads TGTGCCAGCAGTTCCCGAATCGTGGGACTTACAGAGCAGTACTTC.

V is TRBV7-3 and J is TRBJ2-3; D gene uncertain. In germline, CDR1 is SGHTA, CDR2 FQGTGA. V was cut by 1 base and J by 2 bases, with 10 bases left in between. The CDR3 has 15 amino acids. CDR3 sequence reads: CASSLIGGTTDTQYF. Written as DNA, the CDR3 is TGTGCCAGCAGCTTAATTGGCGGCACCACAGATACGCAGTATTTT.

The rearrangement joins TRBV24-1 to TRBJ2-5; D unclear. The germline CDR1 and CDR2 sequences are KGHDR and SFDVKD. The CDR3 has 13 amino acids. V lost 6 bases and J lost 5, with 12 bases in between. CDR3 loop: CATSFGGLETQYF. In DNA form, the CDR3 reads TGTGCCACCAGTTTCGGTGGGCTCGAGACCCAGTACTTC.

The chain has TRBV29-1 and TRBJ1-1, with 8 bases that match TRBD1. CDR1 and CDR2 from the germline V gene are SQVTM and ANQGSEA. The CDR3 spans 16 residues. With 4 bases clipped from V and 1 base from J, the junction kept 11 bases outside the gene matches. CDR3: CSVVRGRGHGNTEAFF. Written as DNA, the CDR3 is TGCAGCGTTGTCAGGGGGCGCGGACATGGGAACACTGAAGCTTTCTTT.

The chain has TRBV19 and TRBJ2-7, with D unclear. V was clipped by 6 bases and J by 5 bases, with 14 bases between them. This CDR3 comprises 13 residues. The germline gives CDR1 LNHDA, CDR2 SQIVND (reference sequence). CDR3 protein: CASSFSFPNEQYF. The CDR3 DNA reads as TGTGCCAGTAGCTTCTCCTTCCCCAACGAGCAGTACTTC.

As to this clonotype: The CDR3 does not end in the conserved phenylalanine or tryptophan, so this is likely a read error. The rearrangement joins TRBV7-3 to TRBJ2-2; 10 nucleotides align to TRBD2. Germline CDR1 SGHTA, CDR2 FQGTGA. The CDR3 covers 16 residues. The CDR3 DNA sequence: TGTACCAGCAGCTGGAGCGGGGGGGCCTCAGCCGGGGAGCTGTTTTCT. This codes for CTSSWSGGASAGELFS.